The TCR beta chain described here comes from a study of shared clonotypes between healthy human individuals. Study-level points and caveats: Donor scarcity curtailed the genetic and exposure-history diversity represented herein.

V lost 4 bases to trimming and J lost 0 bases, with 15 bases between them. The CDR3 loop spans 15 amino acids. Germline assignment: CDR1 SQVTM and CDR2 ANQGSEA. Produced via immunoSEQ multiplex PCR; TCRdb's table is partial and in-frame only. There are about 2.1 million clones in the sample; roughly 91% occur only once, and 1.7% lies in the top ten. Cells designated naive CD8 were CD45RO-negative and were positively selected for CCR7, with terminally differentiated effector memory CD45RA+ cells excluded. To note about this clone: What it binds is unknown.

The sequencing sample was made of naive CD8+ T cells from PBMCs. The gene calls are TRBV29-1 and TRBJ1-2; no clear D. The TCR originated in a man aged 18 to 30 in good health. Some clones in this sample may be carry-over from other donors' samples. The CDR3 is CSVAGDEEANYGYTF. CDR3 coding DNA: TGCAGCGTTGCAGGAGACGAAGAAGCTAACTATGGCTACACCTTC.